This record looks at one T cell receptor beta chain sequence and its context. This sample was included in a study of blood T cell repertoires in COVID-19. CDR1 is SGHTA, CDR2 FQGNSA, per germline. CDR3 length equals 14 residues. With 4 bases removed from V and 7 bases from J, the gap between germline ends came to 13 bases. Original analysis: Amplification of reference gene primers provided the estimated nucleated cell counts. The protocol was immunoSEQ multiplex PCR, while the TCRdb copy is restricted to in-frame clones and leaves out a portion. The V and J calls and clone size were taken over from that table, and D and trimming were inferred from the DNA. The table records about 300,000 clones, roughly 86% of them present only once.

This receptor was identified in a woman in her forties or fifties who had been exposed to COVID-19. Sequenced input: PBMCs or T cells enriched from blood (not recorded which). This sequence joins TRBV7-2 and TRBJ1-4, with unresolved D. Written as DNA, the CDR3 is TGTGCCAGCAGCTCACGCCGTGAGAGTGAAAAACTGTTTTTT. This codes for CASSSRRESEKLFF.